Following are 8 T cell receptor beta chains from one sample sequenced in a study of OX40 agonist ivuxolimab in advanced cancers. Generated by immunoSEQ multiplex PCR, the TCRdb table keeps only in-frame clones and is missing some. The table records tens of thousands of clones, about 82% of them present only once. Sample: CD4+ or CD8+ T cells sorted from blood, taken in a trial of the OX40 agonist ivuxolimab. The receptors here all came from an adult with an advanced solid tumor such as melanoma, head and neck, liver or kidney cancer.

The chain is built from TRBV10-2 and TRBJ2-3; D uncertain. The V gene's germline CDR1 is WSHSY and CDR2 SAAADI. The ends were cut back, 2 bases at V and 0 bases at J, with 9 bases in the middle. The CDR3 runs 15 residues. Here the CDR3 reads CASSEILSSTDTQYF. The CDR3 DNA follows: TGCGCCAGCAGTGAGATATTGTCTAGCACAGATACGCAGTATTTT.

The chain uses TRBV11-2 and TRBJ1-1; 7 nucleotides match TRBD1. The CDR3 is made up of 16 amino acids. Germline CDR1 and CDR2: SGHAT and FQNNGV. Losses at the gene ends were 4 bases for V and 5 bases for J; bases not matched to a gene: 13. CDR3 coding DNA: TGTGCCAGCAGCTCCGACAGGGCCTTCCTCCGGACTGAAGCTTTCTTT. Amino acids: CASSSDRAFLRTEAFF.

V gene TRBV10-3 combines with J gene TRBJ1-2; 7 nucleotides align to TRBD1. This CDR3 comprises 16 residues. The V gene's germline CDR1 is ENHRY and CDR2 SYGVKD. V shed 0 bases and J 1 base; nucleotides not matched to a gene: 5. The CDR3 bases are TGTGCCATCAGTGAGTCCGACAGGGCCTTTAACTATGGCTACACCTTC. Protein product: CAISESDRAFNYGYTF.

The CDR3 region is CASCKGANSPLHF. The CDR3, as DNA: TGTGCCAGCTGTAAGGGGGCTAATTCACCCCTCCACTTT. The genes are TRBV25-1 and TRBJ1-6, with 7 nucleotides matching TRBD1. The V gene's germline CDR1 is MGHDK and CDR2 SYGVNS. V shed 8 bases and J 6 bases; nucleotides not matched to a gene: 4. The CDR3 covers 13 residues.

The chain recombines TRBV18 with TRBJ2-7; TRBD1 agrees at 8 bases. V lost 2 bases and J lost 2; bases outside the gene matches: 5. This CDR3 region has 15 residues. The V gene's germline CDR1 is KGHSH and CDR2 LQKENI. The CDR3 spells CASSPETGDPYEQYF. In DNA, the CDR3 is TGTGCCAGCTCACCAGAGACAGGGGACCCCTACGAGCAGTACTTC.

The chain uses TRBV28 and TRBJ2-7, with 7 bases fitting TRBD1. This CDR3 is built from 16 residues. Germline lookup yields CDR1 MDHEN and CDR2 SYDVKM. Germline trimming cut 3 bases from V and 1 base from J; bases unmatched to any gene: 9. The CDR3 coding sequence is TGTGCCAGCAGTTTTGCCGGACAGGCGATGTCCTACGAGCAGTACTTC. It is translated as CASSFAGQAMSYEQYF.

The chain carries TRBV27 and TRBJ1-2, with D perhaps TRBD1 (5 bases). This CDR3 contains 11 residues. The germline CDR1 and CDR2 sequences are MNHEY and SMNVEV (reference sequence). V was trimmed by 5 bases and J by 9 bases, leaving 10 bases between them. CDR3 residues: CASSGGESYTF. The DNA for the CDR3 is TGTGCCAGCAGTGGGGGAGAAAGCTACACCTTC.

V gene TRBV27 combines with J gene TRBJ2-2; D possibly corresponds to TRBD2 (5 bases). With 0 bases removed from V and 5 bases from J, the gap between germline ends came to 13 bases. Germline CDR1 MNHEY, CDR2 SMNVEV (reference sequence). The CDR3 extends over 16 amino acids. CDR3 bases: TGTGCCAGCAGTTTATCGATCCGGGATCCTACCGGGGAGCTGTTTTTT. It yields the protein CASSLSIRDPTGELFF.